The 29 T cell receptor beta chains below were found in one sample sequenced in a study of blood T cell repertoires in COVID-19. Profiling relied on immunoSEQ multiplex PCR, and the TCRdb table lists in-frame clones only, not all of them. The sample includes roughly 150,000 clones, about 74% of them seen just once. What was sequenced was peripheral blood. These receptor sequences come from a man between 60 and 75 years old with acute or convalescent COVID-19.

The chain combines TRBV6-5 with TRBJ1-5; tentatively, D is TRBD1 (5 bases). V gave up 6 bases and J gave up 6 bases, with 15 bases separating them. The CDR3 sequence is 14 residues long. CDR1 is MNHEY and CDR2 is SVGAGI in the germline V gene. The CDR3 is CASRETSGGQPQHF. As DNA, the CDR3 is TGTGCCAGCAGGGAGACAAGCGGGGGTCAGCCCCAGCATTTT.

The chain combines TRBV28 with TRBJ1-5; D unclear. Germline CDR1 is MDHEN and CDR2 is SYDVKM. The CDR3 loop spans 13 amino acids. The V end was cut by 3 bases, the J end by 4 bases, with 7 bases between. CDR3 bases: TGTGCCAGCAGTTTCCCCGTAAATCAGCCCCAGCATTTT. Translated: CASSFPVNQPQHF.

The chain couples TRBV5-4 to TRBJ2-1, with D uncertain. The ends were cut back, 1 base at V and 0 bases at J, with 8 bases in the middle. Germline V gene data show CDR1 as SGHNT and CDR2 as YYREEE (reference sequence). The CDR3 extends over 15 amino acids. The CDR3 reads CASSLSSSSYNEQFF. The CDR3 DNA is TGTGCCAGCAGCTTGTCGAGTAGCTCCTACAATGAGCAGTTCTTC.

This rearrangement joins TRBV5-1 to TRBJ1-6; 9 bases fit TRBD1. From germline, CDR1 is SGHRS and CDR2 YFSETQ. The V gene end was trimmed by 2 bases and the J gene end by 7 bases; junction bases not matched to a gene: 1. The CDR3 loop spans 14 amino acids. CDR3 sequence: CASSFTGGNSPLHF. DNA for the CDR3: TGCGCCAGCAGCTTCACAGGGGGCAATTCACCCCTCCACTTT.

The J gene is TRBJ1-2, the V gene TRBV5-1; tentatively, D is TRBD1 (6 bases). V lost 0 bases and J 4 bases, leaving 10 bases between the germline ends. This CDR3 has 14 residues. Germline V lookup: CDR1 SGHRS, CDR2 YFSETQ. The CDR3: CASSLEGVSYGYTF. The CDR3 DNA sequence: TGCGCCAGCAGCTTGGAGGGGGTCAGCTATGGCTACACCTTC.

V usage is TRBV25-1 and J usage is TRBJ2-2; TRBD1 agrees at 7 bases. Trimming at V came to 8 bases and at J to 5 bases, leaving 8 bases not matched to a gene. Germline loops: CDR1 MGHDK, CDR2 SYGVNS. The CDR3 contains 14 residues. Here the CDR3 reads CASGDRDSTGELFF. Written as DNA, the CDR3 is TGTGCCAGCGGAGACAGGGATAGTACCGGGGAGCTGTTTTTT.

The chain has TRBV25-1 and TRBJ2-1; tentatively, D is TRBD1 (6 bases). Germline lookup yields CDR1 MGHDK and CDR2 SYGVNS. V was shortened by 11 bases and J by 1 base, with 18 bases between the two germline ends. The length of the CDR3 is 15 residues. The CDR3 nucleotides read TGTGCCTCCACGGACAGACAAAGTTCCTACAATGAGCAGTTCTTC. Protein sequence: CASTDRQSSYNEQFF.

The gene calls are TRBV7-9 and TRBJ1-3; 8 nucleotides agree with TRBD1. J lost 1 base, V lost 4 bases, and 6 bases had no gene match. The CDR3 is made up of 16 amino acids. Germline values: CDR1 SEHNR, CDR2 FQNEAQ (reference sequence). The CDR3 region is CASSSGQGKSGNTIYF. The CDR3 DNA reads TGTGCCAGCAGCTCCGGACAGGGAAAGTCTGGAAACACCATATATTTT.

The chain is built from TRBV7-2 and TRBJ2-6; the D is unclear. Germline V lookup: CDR1 SGHTA, CDR2 FQGNSA. The CDR3 has 15 amino acids. The V end lost 5 bases, the J end lost 0 bases, and 8 bases lay between the germline ends. CDR3 region: CASSSQNSGANVLTF. For the CDR3, the DNA is TGTGCCAGCAGCAGTCAGAACTCTGGGGCCAACGTCCTGACTTTC.

The chain joins TRBV5-1 to TRBJ2-5; 9 nucleotides match TRBD2. V shed 2 bases and J 3 bases; nucleotides not matched to a gene: 2. In germline, CDR1 is SGHRS, CDR2 YFSETQ. This CDR3 contains 14 residues. The CDR3 loop is CASSFSGGEETQYF. In DNA, the CDR3 is TGCGCCAGCAGCTTTAGCGGGGGTGAAGAGACCCAGTACTTC.

V gene TRBV6-5 combines with J gene TRBJ1-2, with 9 bases fitting TRBD1. The CDR3 covers 14 residues. CDR1 and CDR2 (germline): MNHEY, SVGAGI. Germline trimming cut 3 bases from V and 4 bases from J; bases unmatched to any gene: 3. CDR3 nucleotides: TGTGCCAGCAGTTATGGGACAGGGACCTATGGCTACACCTTC. Protein sequence: CASSYGTGTYGYTF.

The CDR3 loop is CASSLGLRRSRDEQFF. In DNA, the CDR3 is TGTGCCAGCAGCTTAGGGTTACGGCGGAGCCGGGATGAGCAGTTCTTC. The V gene is TRBV11-3, the J gene TRBJ2-1; D unclear. The CDR3 contains 16 residues. With 1 base removed from V and 8 bases from J, the gap between germline ends came to 18 bases. Germline V lookup: CDR1 SGHNT, CDR2 YENEEA.

CDR3 coding DNA: TGCGCCAGCAGCCTGGGGACAGGACTCACCCCAGGAATGAACACTGAAGCTTTCTTT. Amino acids: CASSLGTGLTPGMNTEAFF. The chain has TRBV4-1 and TRBJ1-1; the match to TRBD1 covers 8 bases. The germline CDR1 and CDR2 sequences are MGHRA and YSYEKL. This CDR3 contains 19 residues. Trimming cost V 4 bases and J 0 bases; bases outside gene matches: 16.

V usage is TRBV5-4 and J usage is TRBJ1-1; 8 bases align to TRBD1. Germline loops: CDR1 SGHNT, CDR2 YYREEE (reference sequence). There are 13 residues in the CDR3. J gave up 11 bases and V 4 bases, and 10 bases lay outside the gene matches. CDR3 nucleotides: TGTGCCAGCAGCCGACCGGGACAGGTGTTTGCTTTCTTT. It encodes CASSRPGQVFAFF.

This chain joins TRBV12-5 and TRBJ2-3; possible D gene TRBD1, 6 bases. CDR3 length: 17 amino acids. The V end was cut by 1 base, the J end by 0 bases, with 14 bases between. Germline lookup yields CDR1 LGHNT and CDR2 FRNRAP. CDR3 DNA: TGTGCTAGTGGTTTGGGTGAAGGACAGCCGAGCACAGATACGCAGTATTTT. Its translation is CASGLGEGQPSTDTQYF.

The chain links TRBV11-2 to TRBJ1-1; unclear D gene. With 6 bases removed from V and 1 base from J, the gap between germline ends came to 9 bases. Germline CDR1 reads SGHAT; CDR2 reads FQNNGV. The CDR3 contains 13 residues. CDR3 residues: CASSYIQNTEAFF. The CDR3 region has the DNA TGTGCCAGCAGTTATATACAGAACACTGAAGCTTTCTTT.

V gene TRBV19 combines with J gene TRBJ1-5; weak D call: TRBD1 (5 bases). V was cut by 5 bases and J by 7 bases, with 18 bases left in between. CDR1 and CDR2 (germline): LNHDA, SQIVND (reference sequence). The CDR3 totals 15 residues. Here the CDR3 reads CASSPGPGVGQPQHF. The CDR3 nucleotides read TGTGCCAGTAGTCCCGGACCGGGGGTGGGACAGCCCCAGCATTTT.

The chain links TRBV18 to TRBJ2-2; D is ambiguous. V was trimmed by 4 bases and J by 1 base, leaving 4 bases between them. The germline CDR1 and CDR2 sequences are KGHSH and LQKENI. The CDR3 loop spans 13 amino acids. The CDR3 protein is CASSRQNTGELFF. The CDR3 nucleotides read TGTGCCAGCTCACGGCAGAACACCGGGGAGCTGTTTTTT.

This clone appeared a few times. CDR3 DNA sequence: TGTGCCAGCAGTTACTCCTCCGGCCCTACAATGAGTCAGGCATTCTTC. Its protein product is CASSYSSGPTMSQAFF. The V gene is TRBV6-2 or TRBV6-3, the J gene TRBJ2-1; D call uncertain. The germline CDR1 and CDR2 sequences are MNHEY and SVGEGT. The CDR3 has 16 residues. Trimming took 0 bases from V and 16 from J, leaving 25 bases between them.

The J gene is TRBJ1-1, the V gene TRBV5-1, with TRBD1 matching over 7 bases. Germline V CDR1 and CDR2: SGHRS, YFSETQ. CDR3 length equals 17 residues. V lost 5 bases and J lost 0; bases outside the gene matches: 13. The CDR3 spells CASRNRDRDYMNTEAFF. CDR3 DNA: TGCGCCAGCAGGAACCGGGACAGAGATTACATGAACACTGAAGCTTTCTTT.

This sequence joins TRBV24-1 and TRBJ2-2; a weak D match, TRBD1 (5 bases). V was trimmed by 7 bases and J by 0 bases, leaving 8 bases between them. This CDR3 has 14 amino acids. In germline, CDR1 is KGHDR, CDR2 SFDVKD. The CDR3 DNA is TGTGCCACCAGCAGACAGACGAACACCGGGGAGCTGTTTTTT. As protein: CATSRQTNTGELFF.

CDR3 protein: CASSFTLAKETQYF. The CDR3, as DNA: TGTGCCAGCAGCTTTACACTAGCGAAAGAGACCCAGTACTTC. The chain employs TRBV7-8 and TRBJ2-5, with TRBD2 matching over 7 bases. This CDR3 is 14 amino acids long. CDR1 is SGHVS, CDR2 FQNEAQ, per germline. V lost 3 bases, J lost 3 bases, and 4 bases stayed unmatched.

V usage is TRBV12-3 or TRBV12-4 and J usage is TRBJ1-1, with D possibly matching TRBD1 (5 bases). This CDR3 has 13 residues. V dropped 5 bases and J dropped 2 bases, with 9 bases sitting between them. CDR3 loop: CASSGGRNTEAFF. The DNA of the CDR3 is TGTGCCAGCAGTGGGGGGAGAAACACTGAAGCTTTCTTT.

The sample holds one count of this clone. The J gene is TRBJ1-2, the V gene TRBV6-5, with TRBD1 matching over 9 bases. The CDR3 extends over 14 amino acids. Trimming at V came to 5 bases and at J to 6 bases, leaving 7 bases not matched to a gene. Germline assignment: CDR1 MNHEY and CDR2 SVGAGI. In DNA form, the CDR3 reads TGTGCCAGCAGTCTGGGACAGGGTTTGAATGGCTACACCTTC. It is translated as CASSLGQGLNGYTF.

The chain employs TRBV19 and TRBJ2-6, with 8 bases aligning to TRBD1. This CDR3 has 15 amino acids. The V gene's germline CDR1 is LNHDA and CDR2 SQIVND (reference sequence). The trim removed 4 bases at V and 1 base at J, leaving 0 bases unmatched. The DNA of the CDR3 is TGTGCCAGTAGTAACAGGGGGTCTGGGGCCAACGTCCTGACTTTC. Its protein product is CASSNRGSGANVLTF.

V gene TRBV5-1 combines with J gene TRBJ1-5; no definite D call. The CDR3 runs to 15 residues. Germline CDR1 is SGHRS and CDR2 is YFSETQ. The germline V and J ends were trimmed by 0 bases and 3 bases, with 10 bases remaining between them. The CDR3 coding sequence is TGCGCCAGCAGCTTGGCCGGCGCGGCCAATCAGCCCCAGCATTTT. This codes for CASSLAGAANQPQHF.

The rearrangement uses TRBV7-2 and TRBJ1-1; D unresolved. This CDR3 comprises 14 residues. Trimming left V 3 bases short and J 1 base short, with 9 bases between. Germline lookup yields CDR1 SGHTA and CDR2 FQGNSA. CDR3 protein: CASSFVLTNTEAFF. DNA for the CDR3: TGTGCCAGCAGCTTCGTCCTAACGAACACTGAAGCTTTCTTT.

The chain recombines TRBV19 with TRBJ1-1; 7 nucleotides agree with TRBD1. V lost 4 bases to trimming and J lost 7 bases; unmatched junction nucleotides: 6. The CDR3 extends over 13 amino acids. The germline gives CDR1 LNHDA, CDR2 SQIVND (reference sequence). The CDR3 loop is CASSSGQELEAFF. The CDR3 DNA sequence: TGTGCCAGTAGTAGTGGACAGGAGCTTGAAGCTTTCTTT.

The chain couples TRBV7-3 to TRBJ2-1; TRBD2 matches at 9 bases. The CDR3 extends over 15 amino acids. After removal of 5 bases from V and 0 bases from J, the junction contained 2 bases not matched to a gene. Germline CDR1 reads SGHTA; CDR2 reads FQGTGA. The CDR3 DNA follows: TGTGCCAGCAGCCCAGCGGGGGGCTCCTACAATGAGCAGTTCTTC. This translates into CASSPAGGSYNEQFF.